The rows below give T cell receptor beta chains drawn from one sample of a study of shared clonotypes between healthy human individuals. Produced via immunoSEQ multiplex PCR; TCRdb's table is partial and in-frame only. The data show roughly 640,000 clones, less than 98% seen once. Sequencing was carried out using naive CD4+ T cells sorted from blood. These receptors were taken from a woman aged 25 to 39 in good health. The CDR3 runs from the conserved cysteine through the conserved F or W. A D gene is named only where the DNA matches it firmly. The size entry is marked missing in some rows and otherwise reads once, few, many or a size class.

NA	TRBV7-9	NA	TRBJ2-5	TGTGCCAGCAGCTCCACTGGGTCAGAGACCCAGTACTTC	CASSSTGSETQYF
TRBD1	TRBV7-9	NA	TRBJ1-5	TGTGCCAGCAGCTTGACAGGGGTGAATCAGCCCCAGCATTTT	CASSLTGVNQPQHF
NA	TRBV10-3	NA	TRBJ1-6	TGTGCCATCAGTGAGTCGATTGCTTTACGGAGTTCACCCCTCCACTTT	CAISESIALRSSPLHF
NA	TRBV5-1	NA	TRBJ2-7	TGCGCCAGCAGCTTGGCGGGGAGGGGGGCCTACGAGCAGTACTTC	CASSLAGRGAYEQYF
NA	TRBV6-6	NA	TRBJ1-5	TGTGCCAGCAGCTCACTCGGGGGTCGCAATCAGCCCCAGCATTTT	CASSSLGGRNQPQHF
NA	TRBV28	few	TRBJ1-2	TGTGCCTCCGGGGGTTACTATGGCTACACCTTC	CASGGYYGYTF
NA	TRBV6-1	NA	TRBJ2-7	TGTGCCAGCAGACCCAAGGGACGGCCGTACTACGAGCAGTACTTC	CASRPKGRPYYEQYF
NA	TRBV18	NA	TRBJ2-7	TGTGCCAGCTCACCAGCTAGTTTCTACGAGCAGTACTTC	CASSPASFYEQYF
NA	TRBV6-5	NA	TRBJ2-1	TGTGCCAGCAGTTTTCGATTCCCTGGCAATGAGCAGTTCTTC	CASSFRFPGNEQFF
NA	TRBV5-1	once	TRBJ2-1	TGCGCCAGCAGCCGTGCCAGGGCGAGCTCCTACAATGAGCAGTTCTTC	CASSRARASSYNEQFF
TRBD2	TRBV7-2	NA	TRBJ2-1	TGTGCCAGCAGCTTAGCCGGAGCGGGAGGTCCCCTTGGGGGCAATGAGCAGTTCTTC	CASSLAGAGGPLGGNEQFF
TRBD2	TRBV7-6	once	TRBJ2-1	TGTGCCAGCAGCCCGGCCCAGGGACTAGCGGACTACAATGAGCAGTTCTTC	CASSPAQGLADYNEQFF
TRBD1	TRBV6-5	NA	TRBJ1-2	TGTGCCAGCAGTAGAGACAGGGAAGGGAATGGCTACACCTTC	CASSRDREGNGYTF
NA	TRBV11-2	NA	TRBJ2-1	TGTGCCAGCACCTCAATCGGGGTAGCGGTTTACAATGAGCAGTTCTTC	CASTSIGVAVYNEQFF
NA	TRBV5-1	NA	TRBJ2-7	TGCGCCAGCAGCTCACCGGGAAGTTACGAGCAGTACTTC	CASSSPGSYEQYF
NA	TRBV28	NA	TRBJ1-2	TGTGCCAGCACCCTCTCGGCCCATTACTATGGCTACACCTTC	CASTLSAHYYGYTF
NA	TRBV5-4	NA	TRBJ2-5	TGTGCCAGCAGCTTGGTCGGCGGGGAGACCCAGTACTTC	CASSLVGGETQYF
NA	TRBV28	few	TRBJ2-2	TGTGCCAGCAGTATCGACCCGGGAACCGGGGAGCTGTTTTTT	CASSIDPGTGELFF
TRBD2	TRBV7-2	NA	TRBJ2-5	TGTGCCAGCAGCTTAGTAGCGGGACGGTTCCAAGAGACCCAGTACTTC	CASSLVAGRFQETQYF
NA	TRBV7-2	NA	TRBJ2-7	TGTGCCAGCAGCCGTTACCGAGGGGGGGACTTGGCCTACGAGCAGTACTTC	CASSRYRGGDLAYEQYF
TRBD2	TRBV7-7	NA	TRBJ2-5	TGTGCCAGCAGCCAGACTAGCGGCCCCCAGTACTTC	CASSQTSGPQYF
TRBD1	TRBV27	NA	TRBJ2-6	TGTGCCAGCAGTAGCCTGGGACAGGGGGCTTTGGGGGCCAACGTCCTGACTTTC	CASSSLGQGALGANVLTF
TRBD2	TRBV27	NA	TRBJ2-1	TGTGCCAGCCCAGTTTGCCCTAGCGGGGGGATCAACAATGAGCAGTTCTTC	CASPVCPSGGINNEQFF
TRBD2	TRBV9	NA	TRBJ2-7	TGTGCCAGCAGCGTAGTCCCTAGCGGGAGTATCAACGAGCAGTACTTC	CASSVVPSGSINEQYF
TRBD1	TRBV4-2	NA	TRBJ2-1	TGTGCCAGCAGCCAAGACTCCACAGGGGGTACGTCGTGGCAGTTCTTC	CASSQDSTGGTSWQFF
NA	TRBV15	NA	TRBJ1-4	TGTGCCACCAGCAGAGAAGCGCCCGGGCTCGCTAATGAAAAACTGTTTTTT	CATSREAPGLANEKLFF
NA	TRBV28	NA	TRBJ1-2	TGTGCCAGCAGTTTAAGCGGGGGACTGCACTATGGCTACACCTTC	CASSLSGGLHYGYTF
NA	TRBV27	NA	TRBJ1-2	TGTGCCAGCAGTTTAGTTGCCCACGAGGACTATGGCTACACCTTC	CASSLVAHEDYGYTF
NA	TRBV28	once	TRBJ2-7	TGTGCCAGCAGTTCCCCCTCGGCGGAGGGGGCCATCTACGAGCAGTACTTC	CASSSPSAEGAIYEQYF
NA	TRBV7-2	NA	TRBJ1-5	TGTGCCAGCAGCTTAAAGCAGGGACTTAGCAATCAGCCCCAGCATTTT	CASSLKQGLSNQPQHF
TRBD1	TRBV6-5	NA	TRBJ1-6	TGTGCCAGCAGTTACTCCGACAGGGAGAGGCCCCTCCACTTT	CASSYSDRERPLHF
NA	TRBV10-2	NA	TRBJ1-5	TGCGCCAGCAGTGAGGGCTGGGAGCATAGCAATCAGCCCCAGCATTTT	CASSEGWEHSNQPQHF
NA	TRBV14	NA	TRBJ2-1	TGTGCCAGCAGTCGCCAACAGAACTACAATGAGCAGTTCTTC	CASSRQQNYNEQFF
NA	TRBV2	NA	TRBJ2-7	TGTGCCAGCAGCTCGGGAACCTACGAGCAGTACTTC	CASSSGTYEQYF
TRBD1	TRBV19	NA	TRBJ1-1	TGTGCCAGTAGTATAGATAGGACAGGGACCACTGAAGCTTTCTTT	CASSIDRTGTTEAFF
TRBD1	TRBV5-1	NA	TRBJ2-4	TGCGCCAGCAGCCCAGGACAGGGACACATTCAGTACTTC	CASSPGQGHIQYF
NA	TRBV7-9	NA	TRBJ2-3	TGTGCCAGCAGCTTAGCGCTGGGTAACACAGATACGCAGTATTTT	CASSLALGNTDTQYF
NA	TRBV28	NA	TRBJ1-5	TGTGCCAGCAGTTTATACACGATGAACAATCAGCCCCAGCATTTT	CASSLYTMNNQPQHF
NA	TRBV2	NA	TRBJ2-2	TGTGCCAGCAGCCCAAACACCGGGGAGCTGTTTTTT	CASSPNTGELFF
NA	TRBV4-1	NA	TRBJ2-1	TGCGCCAGCAGCCAAGACCTATGGGGGCTAGCGGCCTACAATGAGCAGTTCTTC	CASSQDLWGLAAYNEQFF
NA	TRBV30	NA	TRBJ1-1	TGTGCCTGGAGGGCCGGACAAGGCCCGAACACTGAAGCTTTCTTT	CAWRAGQGPNTEAFF
NA	TRBV27	NA	TRBJ2-7	TGTGCCAGCAGCCCGGGACCGGGTATCTACGAGCAGTACTTC	CASSPGPGIYEQYF
NA	TRBV29-1	NA	TRBJ2-1	TGCAGCGTTGAGGGCTTAGGCCCCCGACCCGAAAATGAGCAGTTCTTC	CSVEGLGPRPENEQFF
NA	TRBV6-1	once	TRBJ1-5	TGTGCCAGCAGTGAGCAGGGAGGCAATCAGCCCCAGCATTTT	CASSEQGGNQPQHF
TRBD2	TRBV28	NA	TRBJ2-4	TGTGCCAGCAGTTTCAGTAGCGGGAAATCTGTGAACATTCAGTACTTC	CASSFSSGKSVNIQYF
NA	TRBV6-6	NA	TRBJ1-1	TGTGCCAGCAGTTACGAGGGTTTTGGCACTGAAGCTTTCTTT	CASSYEGFGTEAFF
TRBD1	TRBV4-1	NA	TRBJ2-7	TGCGCCAGCAGCCAGGAGGGACAGGGGGCCCACGAGCAGTACTTC	CASSQEGQGAHEQYF
NA	TRBV5-8	NA	TRBJ1-1	TGTGCCAGCAGCCTTAACGGATTTTACACTGAAGCTTTCTTT	CASSLNGFYTEAFF
TRBD1	TRBV18	NA	TRBJ2-7	TGTGCCAGCTCTCCCGCACAGGGGGGCTACGAGCAGTACTTC	CASSPAQGGYEQYF
NA	TRBV2	NA	TRBJ2-7	TGTGCCAGCAGTGGCAGCGCCATTCCCGGAGAGCAGTACTTC	CASSGSAIPGEQYF
NA	TRBV5-1	NA	TRBJ2-7	TGCGCCAGCAGCTTACGGGACGACTCCTACGAGCAGTACTTC	CASSLRDDSYEQYF
TRBD2	TRBV10-1	NA	TRBJ2-1	TGCGCCAGCAGCATCGGGACTAGCGGGAAGGATGAGCAGTTCTTC	CASSIGTSGKDEQFF
NA	TRBV18	NA	TRBJ1-4	TGTGCCAGCTCATTTAATGGGGCTGATGAAAAACTGTTTTTT	CASSFNGADEKLFF
TRBD1	TRBV28	NA	TRBJ2-5	TGTGCCAGCAGTTCAGCAGGGGGCGGGGAGACCCAGTACTTC	CASSSAGGGETQYF
TRBD2	TRBV4-1	NA	TRBJ2-3	TGCGCCAGCAGCCAAGACGTCGCGCGGGGAGGGGCGGATACGCAGTATTTT	CASSQDVARGGADTQYF